Below, 9 T cell receptor beta chains from the same sample are listed, as sequenced in a study of T cell responses to AZD1222 COVID-19 vaccine. Here immunoSEQ multiplex PCR was the method, and the copy in TCRdb shows in-frame clones only, minus some. The sample has approximately 130,000 clones, about 88% seen once; the top ten hold 9.5%. The specimen comprised peripheral blood, sampled 28 days after the second AZD1222 dose. The receptors derive from an adult who received the AZD1222 COVID-19 vaccine.

The chain recombines TRBV5-1 with TRBJ1-2, with TRBD1 matching 8 bases. This CDR3 comprises 14 residues. The germline V gene encodes CDR1 SGHRS and CDR2 YFSETQ. The J segment lost 7 bases and the V segment lost 0 bases, leaving 5 bases of the junction unmatched. DNA of the CDR3: TGCGCCAGCAGCTTGGGGCAGGGGGCCGGTGGCTACACCTTC. This gives the protein CASSLGQGAGGYTF. The full variable domain, completed using reference TRBV5-1 and TRBJ1-2, is KAGVTQTPRYLIKTRGQQVTLSCSPISGHRSVSWYQQTPGQGLQFLFEYFSETQRNKGNFPGRFSGRQFSNSRSEMNVSTLELGDSALYLCASSLGQGAGGYTFGSGTRLTVV.

V gene TRBV7-9 combines with J gene TRBJ1-1; D may be TRBD1 (5 bases). The germline V gene has CDR1 SEHNR and CDR2 FQNEAQ (reference sequence). CDR3 length: 13 amino acids. The V end was cut by 3 bases, the J end by 4 bases, with 9 bases between. CDR3 nucleotides: TGTGCCAGCAGCTTGGCAAGGGGCACTGAAGCTTTCTTT. Translation gives CASSLARGTEAFF.

This sequence joins TRBV24-1 and TRBJ2-2; D call uncertain. This CDR3 is built from 15 residues. V was cut by 3 bases and J by 5 bases, with 12 bases left in between. Germline V gene sequence: CDR1 KGHDR, CDR2 SFDVKD. CDR3 region: CATSDQDPLTGELFF. Written as DNA, the CDR3 is TGTGCCACCAGTGATCAGGACCCACTGACCGGGGAGCTGTTTTTT.

The chain recombines TRBV5-1 with TRBJ2-1; tentatively, D is TRBD1 or TRBD2 (5 bases each). Germline values: CDR1 SGHRS, CDR2 YFSETQ. Trimming removed 1 base at V and 6 bases at J, with 8 bases between. There are 13 residues in the CDR3. CDR3 nucleotides: TGCGCCAGCAGCTTGATGGGGGTCAATGAGCAGTTCTTC. It translates to CASSLMGVNEQFF.

The chain couples TRBV19 to TRBJ1-2; D perhaps matches TRBD1 (6 bases). Germline loops: CDR1 LNHDA, CDR2 SQIVND (reference sequence). The CDR3 sequence is 15 residues long. V was trimmed by 3 bases and J by 8 bases, leaving 19 bases between them. The CDR3 region has the DNA TGTGCCAGTAGTATCACGCCGAACAGGGTTGGCGGCTACACCTTC. The encoded protein is CASSITPNRVGGYTF.

This clone was picked up a small number of times. The rearrangement joins TRBV11-2 to TRBJ1-4, with D perhaps TRBD1 (5 bases). The CDR3 length is 12 residues. CDR1 and CDR2 (germline): SGHAT, FQNNGV. V dropped 6 bases and J dropped 5 bases, with 7 bases sitting between them. CDR3 nucleotides: TGTGCCAGCAGAGCAGGGAATGAAAAACTGTTTTTT. Encoded protein: CASRAGNEKLFF.

The gene calls are TRBV11-3 and TRBJ2-3; weak D call: TRBD2 (6 bases). Germline V CDR1 and CDR2: SGHNT, YENEEA. V dropped 1 base and J dropped 1 base, with 15 bases sitting between them. This CDR3 is built from 17 residues. The CDR3 spells CASSLVSGSGGTDTQYF. As DNA, the CDR3 is TGTGCCAGCAGCTTAGTGTCCGGGAGTGGGGGCACAGATACGCAGTATTTT.

This chain connects TRBV11-2 to TRBJ2-5; TRBD1 matches at 8 bases. This CDR3 region has 14 residues. The V gene's germline CDR1 is SGHAT and CDR2 FQNNGV. The V and J ends lost 5 bases and 2 bases, in that order; junction bases with no gene match: 4. Here the CDR3 reads CASSSYRGQETQYF. In DNA, the CDR3 is TGTGCCAGCAGCAGCTACAGGGGGCAAGAGACCCAGTACTTC.

This clone has just a few counts. V is TRBV19 and J is TRBJ1-1; a possible D gene is TRBD1 (5 bases). The CDR3 is 12 residues long. Germline V CDR1 and CDR2: LNHDA, SQIVND (reference sequence). The V end was cut by 9 bases, the J end by 1 base, with 9 bases between. The CDR3, as DNA: TGTGCCAGCCGGACACAGAACACTGAAGCTTTCTTT. It specifies CASRTQNTEAFF.